Here is one TCR beta chain with its context. Its antigen is unidentified. The sample comes from a study of T cell responses to AZD1222 COVID-19 vaccine. CDR1 and CDR2 from the germline V gene are LGHNA and YNFKEQ. CDR3 length: 13 amino acids. V was shortened by 0 bases and J by 3 bases, with 6 bases between the two germline ends. Measured with immunoSEQ multiplex PCR; TCRdb has only the in-frame clones, and not every one. This sample carries around 100,000 clones, roughly 91% of them seen once, and the ten largest clones take about 5%. Notes on the study in general: Spike-wide coverage was observed for vaccine-associated CD4 TCRs, with dominant responses at 160-218 and 743-854. Just six or seven AZD1222 recipients tested seropositive at baseline. An increase in Spike-specific TCR breadth and depth was observed after two AZD1222 doses.

The chain employs TRBV4-2 and TRBJ2-7, with D hard to call. This TCR derives from an adult in good health. The sequenced sample was peripheral blood, obtained on day 0 of AZD1222 vaccination. The CDR3 here is CASSQDTNYEQYF. The CDR3 DNA reads as TGTGCCAGCAGCCAAGATACCAACTACGAGCAGTACTTC.